This entry lists 7 T cell receptor beta chains sequenced from one sample in a study of blood T cell repertoires in COVID-19. The table came from immunoSEQ multiplex PCR; TCRdb's copy has only in-frame clones and leaves some out. The repertoire has 100,000 to 140,000 clones, about 91% of them found once; the top ten carry approximately 6.2%. Material: peripheral blood. These receptors came from a man aged 50 to 60 with active or convalescent COVID-19.

This chain links TRBV18 with TRBJ2-1; 15 nucleotides match TRBD2. Trimming took 8 bases from V and 7 from J; bases not matched to a gene: 6. The CDR3 sequence is 15 residues long. Germline CDR1 reads KGHSH; CDR2 reads LQKENI. CDR3 region: CASTGLAGGSNEQFF. The CDR3 nucleotides read TGTGCCAGCACCGGACTAGCGGGAGGGTCAAATGAGCAGTTCTTC.

This rearrangement joins TRBV6-6 to TRBJ2-3, with TRBD2 identical over 10 bases. The ends lost 5 bases at V and 2 bases at J; junction bases unmatched: 1. Germline lookup yields CDR1 MNHNY and CDR2 SVGAGI (reference sequence). This CDR3 region has 14 residues. CDR3 loop: CASSLAGATDTQYF. CDR3 coding DNA: TGTGCCAGCAGTCTAGCGGGGGCCACAGATACGCAGTATTTT.

This sequence joins TRBV5-1 and TRBJ2-1; 10 bases map to TRBD2. This CDR3 comprises 18 residues. Germline V gene lookup returns CDR1 SGHRS and CDR2 YFSETQ. Trimming took 5 bases from V and 9 from J; bases not matched to a gene: 20. This CDR3 reads CASSATGLWLAGVAEQFF. In DNA form, the CDR3 reads TGCGCCAGCAGTGCCACAGGGTTATGGCTAGCGGGAGTCGCTGAGCAGTTCTTC.

CDR3 residues: CASSPGTGVEEEKLFF. CDR3 DNA: TGTGCCAGCAGCCCCGGGACAGGGGTGGAGGAAGAAAAACTGTTTTTT. V is TRBV3-1 (or the pseudogene TRBV3-2) and J is TRBJ1-4; the match to TRBD1 covers 10 bases. The CDR3 totals 16 residues. Germline CDR1 and CDR2: LGHDT and YNNKEL (reference sequence). The junction had 10 bases not matched to a gene; V was cut back by 4 bases and J by 8 bases.

The V gene is TRBV5-1, the J gene TRBJ1-3; a possible D gene is TRBD1 (6 bases). The ends were cut back, 0 bases at V and 0 bases at J, with 7 bases in the middle. CDR1 is SGHRS and CDR2 is YFSETQ in the germline V gene. The CDR3 runs to 15 residues. This CDR3 is CASSLEGGSGNTIYF. In DNA form, the CDR3 reads TGCGCCAGCAGCTTGGAAGGGGGCTCTGGAAACACCATATATTTT. The variable domain in full, completed from reference TRBV5-1 and TRBJ1-3, reads KAGVTQTPRYLIKTRGQQVTLSCSPISGHRSVSWYQQTPGQGLQFLFEYFSETQRNKGNFPGRFSGRQFSNSRSEMNVSTLELGDSALYLCASSLEGGSGNTIYFGEGSWLTVV.

The rearrangement links TRBV6-6 to TRBJ1-6; D unclear. V was cut by 5 bases and J by 5 bases, with 7 bases left in between. CDR3 length equals 13 residues. Per the germline V gene, CDR1 is MNHNY and CDR2 is SVGAGI (reference sequence). The CDR3 DNA is TGTGCCAGCAGTCCCCAGGATAATTCACCCCTCCACTTT. Translating it yields CASSPQDNSPLHF.

The gene calls are TRBV28 and TRBJ1-1, with no clear D. The CDR3 has 16 residues. Germline V gene data show CDR1 as MDHEN and CDR2 as SYDVKM. Trimming removed 4 bases at V and 3 bases at J, with 18 bases between. The CDR3 loop is CASSSLKTAVDTEAFF. The CDR3 region has the DNA TGTGCCAGCAGTTCGCTAAAAACAGCCGTGGACACTGAAGCTTTCTTT.